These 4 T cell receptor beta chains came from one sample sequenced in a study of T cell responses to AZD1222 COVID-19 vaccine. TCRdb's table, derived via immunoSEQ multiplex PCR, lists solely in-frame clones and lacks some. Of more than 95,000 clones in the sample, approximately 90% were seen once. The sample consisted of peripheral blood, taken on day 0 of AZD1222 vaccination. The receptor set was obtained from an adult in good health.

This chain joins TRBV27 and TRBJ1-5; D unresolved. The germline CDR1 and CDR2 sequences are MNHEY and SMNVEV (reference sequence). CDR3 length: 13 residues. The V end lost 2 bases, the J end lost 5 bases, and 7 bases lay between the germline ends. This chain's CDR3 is CASSLGRDQPQHF. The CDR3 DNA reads TGTGCCAGCAGTTTAGGAAGGGATCAGCCCCAGCATTTT.

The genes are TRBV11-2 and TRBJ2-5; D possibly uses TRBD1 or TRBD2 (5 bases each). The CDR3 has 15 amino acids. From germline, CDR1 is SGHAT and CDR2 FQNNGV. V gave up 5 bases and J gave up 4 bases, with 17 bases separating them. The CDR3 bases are TGTGCCAGCAGCCTCGGGCCCCCAGGGAGAGAGACCCAGTACTTC. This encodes CASSLGPPGRETQYF.

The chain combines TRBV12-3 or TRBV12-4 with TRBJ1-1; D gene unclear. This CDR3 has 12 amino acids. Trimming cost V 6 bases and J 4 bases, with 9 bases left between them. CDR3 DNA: TGTGCCAGCAGGGCGAGGTTCACTGAAGCTTTCTTT. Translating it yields CASRARFTEAFF.

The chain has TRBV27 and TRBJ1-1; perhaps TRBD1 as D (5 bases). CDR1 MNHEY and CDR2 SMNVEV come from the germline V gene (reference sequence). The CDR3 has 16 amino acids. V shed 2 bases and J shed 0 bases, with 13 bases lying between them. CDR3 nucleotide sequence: TGTGCCAGCAGTTTAGAGGGGCCCACCATGAACACTGAAGCTTTCTTT. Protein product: CASSLEGPTMNTEAFF.